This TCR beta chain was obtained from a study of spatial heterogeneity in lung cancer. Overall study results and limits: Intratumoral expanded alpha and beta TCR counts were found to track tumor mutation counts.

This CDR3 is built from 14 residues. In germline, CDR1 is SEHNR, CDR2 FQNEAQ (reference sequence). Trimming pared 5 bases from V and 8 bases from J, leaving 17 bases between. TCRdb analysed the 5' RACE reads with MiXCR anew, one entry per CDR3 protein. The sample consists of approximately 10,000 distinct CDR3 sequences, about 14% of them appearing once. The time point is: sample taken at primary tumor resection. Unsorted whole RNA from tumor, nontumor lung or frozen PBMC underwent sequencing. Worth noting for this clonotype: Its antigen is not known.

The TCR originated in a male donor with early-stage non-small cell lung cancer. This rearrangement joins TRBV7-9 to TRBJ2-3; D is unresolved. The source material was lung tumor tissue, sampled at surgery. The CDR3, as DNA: TGTGCCAGCAGCCCTCTCAGTCTCACGGGTACGCAGTATTTT. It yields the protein CASSPLSLTGTQYF.